Each of the 25 T cell receptor beta chains below was sequenced from the same sample in a study of neurological immune-mediated disorders. TCRdb analysed the 5' RACE reads with MiXCR anew, one entry per CDR3 protein. The sample lists roughly 98,000 distinct CDR3 sequences, about 12% seen once, with approximately 5% in the top ten. Time point denoted: longitudinal time-point 2. The sample consisted of PBMCs. The receptor set was obtained from a female donor with HTLV-1-associated myelopathy (HAM/TSP).

Ten or more counts support this clonotype. J is TRBJ2-7 and V is TRBV12-3 or TRBV12-4, with TRBD1 matching 7 bases. With 5 bases clipped from V and 9 bases from J, the junction kept 7 bases outside the gene matches. CDR3 size: 12 residues. DNA for the CDR3: TGTGCCAGCAGTGAGGGACAGAGGGCGCAGTACTTC. It yields the protein CASSEGQRAQYF.

There are many counts of this clonotype. This rearrangement joins TRBV7-2 to TRBJ1-1; D is ambiguous. CDR3 size: 15 residues. The germline V and J ends were trimmed by 5 bases and 4 bases, with 17 bases remaining between them. CDR1 SGHTA and CDR2 FQGNSA come from the germline V gene. CDR3 loop: CASSNLFWSSTEAFF. The DNA of the CDR3 is TGTGCCAGCAGCAACCTGTTTTGGTCGAGCACTGAAGCTTTCTTT.

This clonotype occurred many times. This chain connects TRBV12-3 or TRBV12-4 to TRBJ1-5; D might be TRBD1 (6 bases). Trimming cost V 6 bases and J 1 base, with 16 bases left between them. This CDR3 spans 16 amino acids. The CDR3 region has the DNA TGTGCCAGCAGCCCAACAGGGATGAGAAGCAATCAGCCCCAGCATTTT. Translated: CASSPTGMRSNQPQHF.

In this sample, this clonotype turned up many times. This rearrangement joins TRBV10-3 to TRBJ2-7; 10 positions agree with TRBD1. The CDR3 spans 14 residues. Germline CDR1 is ENHRY and CDR2 is SYGVKD. J was trimmed by 3 bases and V by 10 bases; bases with no gene match: 9. The CDR3 sequence is CATKPGTGVYEQYF. The CDR3 DNA is TGTGCCACCAAACCTGGGACAGGGGTCTACGAGCAGTACTTC.

This clonotype was recorded at least ten times. The rearrangement links TRBV14 to TRBJ2-7; D might be TRBD1 (7 bases). The CDR3 covers 16 residues. The germline V gene encodes CDR1 SGHDN and CDR2 FVKESK. V dropped 0 bases and J dropped 0 bases, with 12 bases sitting between them. The CDR3 here is CASSQDTRGDSYEQYF. The CDR3 bases are TGTGCCAGCAGCCAAGATACCAGGGGGGACTCCTACGAGCAGTACTTC.

This clonotype has at least ten counts. V gene TRBV4-1 combines with J gene TRBJ2-1, with 7 positions matching TRBD2. CDR3 length: 16 residues. Germline V gene sequence: CDR1 MGHRA, CDR2 YSYEKL. Trimming at V came to 0 bases and at J to 4 bases, leaving 6 bases not matched to a gene. The CDR3 bases are TGCGCCAGCAGCCAAGATTTCGGGGAGGGATACAATGAGCAGTTCTTC. Protein: CASSQDFGEGYNEQFF.

This clonotype was detected ten times or more. CDR3 region: CASSLGTGDGGYTF. The CDR3 coding sequence is TGCGCCAGCAGCTTGGGGACAGGGGACGGAGGCTACACCTTC. The genes are TRBV5-1 and TRBJ1-2; 9 nucleotides agree with TRBD1. Germline V gene sequence: CDR1 SGHRS, CDR2 YFSETQ. V dropped 0 bases and J dropped 8; count of bases not matched to a gene: 5. The CDR3 runs to 14 residues.

The V call is TRBV10-3, the J call TRBJ1-4; no reliable D call. The CDR3 length is 11 residues. Germline CDR1 ENHRY, CDR2 SYGVKD. The V end lost 6 bases, the J end lost 6 bases, and 5 bases lay between the germline ends. This chain's CDR3 is CAIRLDEKLFF. CDR3 bases: TGTGCCATCAGGCTGGATGAAAAACTGTTTTTT.

There are many counts of this clonotype. The chain carries TRBV20-1 and TRBJ2-1, with 13 nucleotides matching TRBD2. From germline, CDR1 is DFQATT and CDR2 SNEGSKA (reference sequence). The V segment lost 5 bases and the J segment 4 bases; nucleotides outside the gene matches: 2. CDR3 length: 14 residues. The CDR3 here is CSALGLAGYNEQFF. Written as DNA, the CDR3 is TGCAGTGCTCTGGGACTAGCGGGGTACAATGAGCAGTTCTTC.

This clonotype was recorded at least ten times. The chain joins TRBV20-1 to TRBJ2-5; no definite D call. Germline CDR1 and CDR2: DFQATT and SNEGSKA (reference sequence). The CDR3 is 14 amino acids. CDR3 nucleotide sequence: TGCACCACAAACAAACCATTCAACCAAGAGACCCAGTACTTC. Translation: CTTNKPFNQETQYF.

This clonotype was observed many times. This chain connects TRBV27 to TRBJ1-2, with no clear D. The CDR3 covers 11 residues. From germline, CDR1 is MNHEY and CDR2 SMNVEV (reference sequence). V was clipped by 6 bases and J by 6 bases, with 8 bases between them. The CDR3 spells CASRTEDGYTF. The CDR3 DNA follows: TGTGCCAGCAGGACCGAGGATGGCTACACCTTC.

For this clonotype: This may arise from a read error, as a much more abundant clone is one base away. The CDR3 nucleotides read TGTGCCAGCAGCCCCACCCGACAGGGGGTGGAGGGCTACACCTTC. It encodes CASSPTRQGVEGYTF. The chain couples TRBV7-9 to TRBJ1-2; 9 bases map to TRBD1. The germline V gene encodes CDR1 SEHNR and CDR2 FQNEAQ (reference sequence). The V and J ends lost 5 bases and 8 bases, in that order; junction bases with no gene match: 12. The CDR3 sequence is 15 residues long.

This clonotype was detected ten times or more. The chain recombines TRBV29-1 with TRBJ1-4; D is ambiguous. The CDR3 has 12 residues. Germline V lookup: CDR1 SQVTM, CDR2 ANQGSEA. V lost 7 bases, J lost 8 bases, and 14 bases lay in between. CDR3 nucleotides: TGCAGCGCCCAAAGCGGGCGAGAAAAACTGTTTTTT. It encodes CSAQSGREKLFF.

This clonotype was detected ten times or more. The gene calls are TRBV5-1 and TRBJ2-3; a possible D gene is TRBD1 (5 bases). Between the trimmed V and J ends, which lost 4 bases and 1 base, there was a span of 13 bases. Per germline, CDR1 SGHRS and CDR2 YFSETQ. This CDR3 has 15 amino acids. Here the CDR3 DNA reads TGCGCCAGCAGCGTCCAGGGTGGGGGCACAGATACGCAGTATTTT. Translation gives CASSVQGGGTDTQYF.

This clonotype was seen many times. This CDR3 reads CASSPGDYNEQFF. The CDR3 DNA follows: TGTGCCAGCAGCCCCGGCGACTACAATGAGCAGTTCTTC. V gene TRBV11-2 combines with J gene TRBJ2-1; no firm D call. Germline V gene lookup returns CDR1 SGHAT and CDR2 FQNNGV. The CDR3 extends over 13 amino acids. Deletions cut 5 bases from V and 3 bases from J, with 8 bases between.

This clonotype was detected ten times or more. The V and J genes are TRBV27 and TRBJ2-2, with a tentative D call TRBD2 (6 bases). V was pared by 1 base and J by 7 bases, with 19 bases between. There are 17 residues in the CDR3. CDR1 is MNHEY and CDR2 is SMNVEV in the germline V gene (reference sequence). CDR3 sequence: CASSLFSLGGIDGELFF. The CDR3 DNA is TGTGCCAGCAGTTTATTTAGTTTGGGGGGAATCGACGGGGAGCTGTTTTTT.

In this sample, this clonotype turned up many times. The V gene is TRBV7-9, the J gene TRBJ2-5, with TRBD1 matching over 7 bases. Germline-derived CDR1 and CDR2 are SEHNR and FQNEAQ (reference sequence). This CDR3 has 16 amino acids. With V trimmed by 0 bases and J by 1 base, 5 bases remained unmatched. CDR3: CASSLARWDSQETQYF. The CDR3 coding sequence is TGTGCCAGCAGCTTAGCTAGGTGGGACAGCCAAGAGACCCAGTACTTC.

This clonotype was seen at least ten times. The chain is built from TRBV20-1 and TRBJ2-7, with 7 positions matching TRBD2. There are 14 residues in the CDR3. The trim removed 0 bases at V and 3 bases at J, leaving 5 bases unmatched. CDR1 is DFQATT and CDR2 is SNEGSKA in the germline V gene (reference sequence). The DNA for the CDR3 is TGCAGTGCTAGAGATAGGGCTAGCGGCTACGAGCAGTACTTC. Its translation: CSARDRASGYEQYF.

This clonotype has ten or more counts. This chain links TRBV5-1 with TRBJ2-7; 7 positions match TRBD1. Per germline, CDR1 SGHRS and CDR2 YFSETQ. V gave up 0 bases and J gave up 5 bases; unmatched junction bases: 5. CDR3 length: 14 residues. The CDR3 region is CASSLVGTVNEQYF. CDR3 in DNA: TGCGCCAGCAGCTTGGTGGGGACAGTCAACGAGCAGTACTTC.

By share, this clonotype counts as medium-sized. The chain couples TRBV9 to TRBJ2-3; TRBD2 is a possible D gene (6 bases). The CDR3 length is 15 residues. CDR1 SGDLS and CDR2 YYNGEE come from the germline V gene. The germline V and J ends were trimmed by 3 bases and 5 bases, with 16 bases remaining between them. CDR3 DNA: TGTGCCAGCAGCGCCGGGACTCACCTAGGAGATACGCAGTATTTT. Translating gives CASSAGTHLGDTQYF. Full variable domain (outside the CDR3, taken from reference TRBV9 and TRBJ2-3): DSGVTQTPKHLITATGQRVTLRCSPRSGDLSVYWYQQSLDQGLQFLIQYYNGEERAKGNILERFSAQQFPDLHSELNLSSLELGDSALYFCASSAGTHLGDTQYFGPGTRLTVL.

This clonotype was found many times. V is TRBV5-1 and J is TRBJ2-2, with 7 bases that match TRBD1. Germline V lookup: CDR1 SGHRS, CDR2 YFSETQ. V lost 0 bases and J lost 7; bases outside the gene matches: 9. This CDR3 is 16 amino acids long. The CDR3 sequence is CASSLEGTGAGGELFF. The CDR3 DNA reads as TGCGCCAGCAGCTTGGAGGGTACAGGGGCTGGCGGGGAGCTGTTTTTT. Based on the CDR3 plus reference TRBV5-1 and TRBJ2-2, the full variable domain is KAGVTQTPRYLIKTRGQQVTLSCSPISGHRSVSWYQQTPGQGLQFLFEYFSETQRNKGNFPGRFSGRQFSNSRSEMNVSTLELGDSALYLCASSLEGTGAGGELFFGEGSRLTVL.

This clonotype has a count of ten or more. V and J are TRBV7-2 and TRBJ1-2; no clear D. CDR1 SGHTA and CDR2 FQGNSA come from the germline V gene. V was cut by 2 bases and J by 8 bases, with 9 bases left in between. The CDR3 length is 12 residues. CDR3 in DNA: TGTGCCAGCAGCTTATGGGGAGGAGGCTACACCTTC. Its protein product is CASSLWGGGYTF.

There are many counts of this clonotype. The chain recombines TRBV5-1 with TRBJ2-1, with 10 bases identical to TRBD1. The CDR3 extends over 15 amino acids. CDR1 SGHRS and CDR2 YFSETQ come from the germline V gene. V shed 5 bases and J 7 bases; nucleotides not matched to a gene: 9. CDR3 in amino acids: CASRQPGQGTNEQFF. The CDR3 DNA reads as TGCGCCAGCAGACAACCGGGACAGGGGACAAATGAGCAGTTCTTC. Filled out from reference TRBV5-1 and TRBJ2-1, the complete variable domain reads KAGVTQTPRYLIKTRGQQVTLSCSPISGHRSVSWYQQTPGQGLQFLFEYFSETQRNKGNFPGRFSGRQFSNSRSEMNVSTLELGDSALYLCASRQPGQGTNEQFFGPGTRLTVL.

The gene calls are TRBV4-1 and TRBJ2-1, with 12 bases identical to TRBD2. With V trimmed by 7 bases and J by 4 bases, 8 bases remained unmatched. CDR3 length: 16 amino acids. The germline V gene has CDR1 MGHRA and CDR2 YSYEKL. CDR3 in DNA: TGCGCCAGCATACAAGAAGGACTAGCGGGATACAATGAGCAGTTCTTC. Translated: CASIQEGLAGYNEQFF.

This clonotype occurred many times. V usage is TRBV18 and J usage is TRBJ2-5; D might be TRBD1 (5 bases). V lost 0 bases, J lost 3 bases, and 11 bases lay in between. The CDR3 has 15 amino acids. Germline V gene data show CDR1 as KGHSH and CDR2 as LQKENI. In nucleotides, the CDR3 is TGTGCCAGCTCACCACCGTTTGACAGCGAAGAGACCCAGTACTTC. Translated: CASSPPFDSEETQYF.